Shown below are 10 T cell receptor beta chains from a single sample sequenced in a study of blood T cell repertoires in COVID-19. Sequenced by immunoSEQ multiplex PCR; TCRdb stores in-frame clones only, minus some. The sample records 210,000 or so clones, roughly 80% being singletons. Specimen: peripheral blood. These receptors were taken from a human donor in a cohort sampled during active COVID-19.

This clone came up once. This rearrangement joins TRBV6-5 to TRBJ2-7, with D possibly being TRBD2 (5 bases). The CDR3 loop spans 14 amino acids. The germline gives CDR1 MNHEY, CDR2 SVGAGI. V lost 2 bases and J lost 2, with 10 bases in between. As DNA, the CDR3 is TGTGCCAGCAGTTACAGGAGGTCAGCCTACGAGCAGTACTTC. This gives the protein CASSYRRSAYEQYF.

This chain uses TRBV19 with TRBJ2-7; 8 bases fit TRBD1. This CDR3 has 14 amino acids. Trimming removed 5 bases from V and 5 bases from J; junction bases left unmatched: 8. CDR1 and CDR2 from the germline V gene are LNHDA and SQIVND (reference sequence). The CDR3 spells CASSPRTGSHEQYV. The CDR3 DNA follows: TGTGCCAGTAGTCCTCGGACAGGGTCCCACGAGCAGTACGTC.

The chain carries TRBV27 and TRBJ2-6; possibly TRBD1 for D (5 bases). The length of the CDR3 is 15 residues. Looked up from germline, CDR1 is MNHEY and CDR2 is SMNVEV (reference sequence). V shed 5 bases and J shed 0 bases, with 8 bases lying between them. CDR3 loop: CASSPRVSGANVLTF. CDR3 coding DNA: TGTGCCAGCAGTCCCAGGGTCTCTGGGGCCAACGTCCTGACTTTC.

The V gene is TRBV10-3, the J gene TRBJ1-3; D is uncertain. Germline CDR1 ENHRY, CDR2 SYGVKD. The length of the CDR3 is 13 residues. V was cut by 9 bases and J by 0 bases, with 9 bases left in between. CDR3 coding DNA: TGTGCCATATCCGGTGTCTCTGGAAACACCATATATTTT. It translates to CAISGVSGNTIYF.

The chain employs TRBV5-1 and TRBJ2-3; 8 bases agree with TRBD1. Germline trimming cut 0 bases from V and 2 bases from J; bases unmatched to any gene: 2. The germline V gene has CDR1 SGHRS and CDR2 YFSETQ. The CDR3 is 15 amino acids. The chain's CDR3 is CASSLGGQDTDTQYF. The CDR3 DNA is TGCGCCAGCAGCTTGGGGGGACAGGACACAGATACGCAGTATTTT.

This rearrangement joins TRBV30 to TRBJ1-5; D remains ambiguous. The germline V gene encodes CDR1 GTSNPN and CDR2 SVGIG (reference sequence). V dropped 0 bases and J dropped 1 base, with 7 bases sitting between them. The CDR3 totals 14 residues. DNA for the CDR3: TGTGCCTGGAGTGTACTATCCAGCAATCAGCCCCAGCATTTT. Translated: CAWSVLSSNQPQHF. Full variable domain (rest looked up from reference TRBV30 and TRBJ1-5): SQTIHQWPATLVQPVGSPLSLECTVEGTSNPNLYWYRQAAGRGLQLLFYSVGIGQISSEVPQNLSASRPQDRQFILSSKKLLLSDSGFYLCAWSVLSSNQPQHFGDGTRLSIL.

This clone was detected a few times. The V and J genes are TRBV19 and TRBJ1-1; 8 nucleotides match TRBD1. The CDR3 length is 18 residues. Germline CDR1 LNHDA, CDR2 SQIVND (reference sequence). The ends lost 1 base at V and 1 base at J; junction bases unmatched: 11. The CDR3 DNA sequence: TGTGCCAGTAGTATAGGGTGGACAGGGAGGGGGCCGAACACTGAAGCTTTCTTT. It specifies CASSIGWTGRGPNTEAFF.

V gene TRBV3-1 (or the pseudogene TRBV3-2) combines with J gene TRBJ1-1; no definite D call. The CDR3 is 16 residues long. Per germline, CDR1 LGHDT and CDR2 YNNKEL (reference sequence). Trimming removed 1 base at V and 4 bases at J, with 16 bases between. The CDR3 DNA reads TGTGCCAGCAGCCAAGTATTCACAGCATCGACCACTGAAGCTTTCTTT. It specifies CASSQVFTASTTEAFF.

The rearrangement uses TRBV19 and TRBJ1-4; the D is unclear. V lost 7 bases and J 2 bases, leaving 8 bases between the germline ends. The germline gives CDR1 LNHDA, CDR2 SQIVND (reference sequence). The CDR3 loop spans 13 amino acids. The CDR3 reads CASTRSTNEKLFF. Written as DNA, the CDR3 is TGTGCCAGTACGAGGAGTACTAATGAAAAACTGTTTTTT.

The CDR3 loop is CATSRDGWTGGDGTEAFF. The CDR3 DNA sequence: TGTGCCACCAGCAGAGATGGTTGGACAGGGGGCGACGGCACTGAAGCTTTCTTT. This chain uses TRBV15 with TRBJ1-1; 11 nucleotides match TRBD1. Germline V gene lookup returns CDR1 LNHNV and CDR2 YYDKDF (reference sequence). The CDR3 spans 18 residues. V shed 0 bases and J 4 bases; nucleotides not matched to a gene: 10.